This entry features one TCR beta chain sequence. This sample is drawn from a study of blood T cell repertoires in COVID-19. Looking at the study overall: Some COVID-19 samples were acute and others convalescent; all came from the United States, Italy and Spain. PBMCs, B-cell-depleted T cells, or T cells provided the cDNA or gDNA that made up the material.

Authors' methods: Amplification with reference gene primers provided the estimates of nucleated cell counts. The method was immunoSEQ multiplex PCR; TCRdb's version includes in-frame clones alone and lacks a portion of them. V and J calls and clone size are given by that table; D and trimming were obtained from the DNA. Of 250,000 to 300,000 clones listed, about 89% were seen once; the top ten hold roughly 5.1%. The CDR3 is 16 amino acids. V lost 8 bases and J lost 0, with 16 bases in between. In germline, CDR1 is SEHNR, CDR2 FQNEAQ (reference sequence). Material for sequencing was peripheral blood. The chain is built from TRBV7-9 and TRBJ2-2, with D perhaps matching TRBD2 (6 bases). This sequence was found in a man aged 40-50 years with acute or convalescent COVID-19. The CDR3 spells CASQAAGRTNTGELFF. CDR3 in DNA: TGTGCCAGCCAAGCGGCGGGGCGGACGAACACCGGGGAGCTGTTTTTT.